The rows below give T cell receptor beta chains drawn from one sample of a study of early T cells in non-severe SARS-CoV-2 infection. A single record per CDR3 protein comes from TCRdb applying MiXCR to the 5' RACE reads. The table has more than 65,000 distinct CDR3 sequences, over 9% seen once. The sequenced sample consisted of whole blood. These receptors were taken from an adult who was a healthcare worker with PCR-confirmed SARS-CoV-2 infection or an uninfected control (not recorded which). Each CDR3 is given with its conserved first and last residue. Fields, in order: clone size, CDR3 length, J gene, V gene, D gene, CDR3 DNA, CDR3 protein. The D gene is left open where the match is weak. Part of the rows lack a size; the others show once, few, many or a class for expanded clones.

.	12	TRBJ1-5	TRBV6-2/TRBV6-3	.	TGTGCCAGCAGGGACAGCAATCAGCCCCAGCATTTT	CASRDSNQPQHF
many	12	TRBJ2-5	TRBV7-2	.	TGTGCCAGCAGCTTAGTAGGCCTGACCCAGTACTTC	CASSLVGLTQYF
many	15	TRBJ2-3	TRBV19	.	TGTGCCAGTAGTCCCCGACAGGCCCGTCGGGATACGCAGTATTTT	CASSPRQARRDTQYF
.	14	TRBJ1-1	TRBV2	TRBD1	TGTGCCAGCAGCCGGGACAGGGGGTACACTGAAGCTTTCTTT	CASSRDRGYTEAFF
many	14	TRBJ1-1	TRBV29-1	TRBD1	TGCAGCGTAGAGGACAGGACTAGGCGCCGTGAAGCTTTCTTT	CSVEDRTRRREAFF
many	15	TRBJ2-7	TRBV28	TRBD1	TGTGCCAGCAGTCCGCTTCAGGGGACAGATTACGAGCAGTACTTC	CASSPLQGTDYEQYF
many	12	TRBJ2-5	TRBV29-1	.	TGCAGCGTTGTATGGGGGCATGAGACCCAGTACTTC	CSVVWGHETQYF
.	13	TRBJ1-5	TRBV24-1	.	TGTGCCACCAGTGACAGGGCCGATCAGCCCCAGCATTTT	CATSDRADQPQHF
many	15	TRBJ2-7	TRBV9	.	TGTGCCAGCAGCACCCAGCCGGACAAATCCTACGAGCAGTACTTC	CASSTQPDKSYEQYF
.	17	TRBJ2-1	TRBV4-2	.	TGTGCCAGCAGCCAAGAACCAGCGGGTTTGGACCCCAATGAGCAGTTCTTC	CASSQEPAGLDPNEQFF
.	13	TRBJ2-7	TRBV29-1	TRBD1	TGCAGCGTGAGACAGGGGGCCGGTTACGAGCAGTACTTC	CSVRQGAGYEQYF
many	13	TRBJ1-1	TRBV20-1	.	TGCAGTGCTAGCCCTGGGATGAACACTGAAGCTTTCTTT	CSASPGMNTEAFF
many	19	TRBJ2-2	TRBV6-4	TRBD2	TGTGCCAGCAGTGATTCAAGGTCTAGCGGGACCCCGAACACCGGGGAGCTGTTTTTT	CASSDSRSSGTPNTGELFF
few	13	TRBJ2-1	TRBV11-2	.	TGTGCCAGCATCAAGAGAGGGGTCAATGAGCAGTTCTTC	CASIKRGVNEQFF
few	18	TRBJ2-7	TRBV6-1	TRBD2	TGTGCCAGCAGTGAACGAGGGGAAGGCGCGGGAGGGCCGGGCGAGCAGTACTTC	CASSERGEGAGGPGEQYF
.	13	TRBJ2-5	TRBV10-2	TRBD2	TGCGCCAGCAGCCCGGGACTATTGCAGACCCAGTACTTC	CASSPGLLQTQYF
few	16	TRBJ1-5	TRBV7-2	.	TGTGCCAGCAGCCTCTGGGGGGCGCAGAGCAATCAGCCCCAGCATTTT	CASSLWGAQSNQPQHF
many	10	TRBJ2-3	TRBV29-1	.	TGCAGCACTAATACAGATACGCAGTATTTT	CSTNTDTQYF
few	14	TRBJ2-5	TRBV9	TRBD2	TGTGCCAGCAGCTCGCGAGCGGGAAGAGAGACCCAGTACTTC	CASSSRAGRETQYF
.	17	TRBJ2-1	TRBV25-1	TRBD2	TGTGCCAGCAGTGATTCACTAGCGGGAGGGTCCTACAATGAGCAGTTCTTC	CASSDSLAGGSYNEQFF
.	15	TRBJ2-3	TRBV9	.	TGTGCCAGCAGCGTAGGGGGCGGAGATGGAGATACGCAGTATTTT	CASSVGGGDGDTQYF
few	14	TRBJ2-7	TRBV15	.	TGTGCCACCAGCAGAGAGCGAGGGCTTGGCGAGCAGTACTTC	CATSRERGLGEQYF
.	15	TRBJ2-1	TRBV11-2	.	TGTGCCAGCAGCGAGCACCCGGGCCTTTACAATGAGCAGTTCTTC	CASSEHPGLYNEQFF
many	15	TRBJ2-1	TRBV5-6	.	TGTGCCAGCAGCCCGACAGCCATCTCCTACAATGAGCAGTTCTTC	CASSPTAISYNEQFF
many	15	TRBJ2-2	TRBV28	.	TGTGCCAGCAGTACACGGGCCTATAACACCGGGGAGCTGTTTTTT	CASSTRAYNTGELFF
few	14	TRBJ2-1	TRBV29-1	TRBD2	TGCAGCGTTGAAGGGGGAGGGATTTACAATGAGCAGTTCTTC	CSVEGGGIYNEQFF
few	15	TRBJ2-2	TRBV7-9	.	TGTGCCAGCAGCTTAGTTCAGGGAACCACCGGGGAGCTGTTTTTT	CASSLVQGTTGELFF
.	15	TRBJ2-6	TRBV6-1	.	TGTGCCAGCAGTGAACAGGTTACTGGGGCCAACGTCCTGACTTTC	CASSEQVTGANVLTF
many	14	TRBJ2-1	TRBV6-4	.	TGTGCCAGCAGTGACTCAGCAGGGTACAATGAGCAGTTCTTC	CASSDSAGYNEQFF
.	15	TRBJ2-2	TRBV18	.	TGTGCCAGCTCACAGTTACCAGATAACACCGGGGAGCTGTTTTTT	CASSQLPDNTGELFF
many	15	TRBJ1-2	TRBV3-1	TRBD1	TGTGCCAGCATCGGGTGGGACAGGCCTAACTATGGCTACACCTTC	CASIGWDRPNYGYTF
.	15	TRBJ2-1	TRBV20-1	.	TGCAGTGCTAGAGGGGGTAGGCCTGGGTACAATGAGCAGTTCTTC	CSARGGRPGYNEQFF
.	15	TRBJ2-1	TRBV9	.	TGTGCCAGCAGCGATCCTTCTGGTCCCTACAATGAGCAGTTCTTC	CASSDPSGPYNEQFF
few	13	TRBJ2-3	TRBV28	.	TGTGCCAGCAGTAGGGCTGACACAGATACGCAGTATTTT	CASSRADTDTQYF
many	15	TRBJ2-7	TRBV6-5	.	TGTGCCAGCAGACCCCCCGGACTTTTCTCCTACGAGCAGTACTTC	CASRPPGLFSYEQYF
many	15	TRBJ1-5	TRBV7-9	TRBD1	TGTGCCAGCAGCGGACAGGGAGCGGGCAATCAGCCCCAGCATTTT	CASSGQGAGNQPQHF
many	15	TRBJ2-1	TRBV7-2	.	TGTGCCAGCAGCCCCCAGGTTGCGATCTACAATGAGCAGTTCTTC	CASSPQVAIYNEQFF
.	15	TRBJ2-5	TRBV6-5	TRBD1	TGTGCCAGCAGGTCCGGGACAGGGATTGGCGAGACCCAGTACTTC	CASRSGTGIGETQYF
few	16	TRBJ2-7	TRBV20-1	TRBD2	TGCAGTGCTAGAGATCTTCAACTAGCGCTCTCCTACGAGCAGTACTTC	CSARDLQLALSYEQYF
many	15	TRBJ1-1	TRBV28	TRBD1	TGTGCCAGCAGGCACCAGGGGGCTCTGAACACTGAAGCTTTCTTT	CASRHQGALNTEAFF
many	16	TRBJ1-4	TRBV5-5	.	TGTGCCAGCAGCTTGTTCCCGACGGCCTCTAATGAAAAACTGTTTTTT	CASSLFPTASNEKLFF
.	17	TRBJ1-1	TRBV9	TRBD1	TGTGCCAGCAGCGTAGCCGCAGGGACAGGGCGGAACACTGAAGCTTTCTTT	CASSVAAGTGRNTEAFF
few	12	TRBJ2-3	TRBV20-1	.	TGCAGTGCTCGGGGGCGCGCAGATACGCAGTATTTT	CSARGRADTQYF
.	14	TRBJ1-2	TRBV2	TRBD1	TGTGCCAGCAGGCTGACAGGGGGCGTAGATGGCTACACCTTC	CASRLTGGVDGYTF
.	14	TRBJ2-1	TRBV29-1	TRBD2	TGCAGCGCTGGGACTAGCGGGAGGAGTAATGAGCAGTTCTTC	CSAGTSGRSNEQFF
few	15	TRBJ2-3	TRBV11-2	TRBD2	TGTGCCAGCAGCTCCTTAGCGGGAGGGGTAGATACGCAGTATTTT	CASSSLAGGVDTQYF
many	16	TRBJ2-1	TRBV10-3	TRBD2	TGTGCCATCAGTGACAGGACTAGCGGCTTTTCCAATGAGCAGTTCTTC	CAISDRTSGFSNEQFF
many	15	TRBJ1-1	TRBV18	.	TGTGCCAGCTCACCCCGTCAGGACACCGTTTATGAAGCTTTCTTT	CASSPRQDTVYEAFF
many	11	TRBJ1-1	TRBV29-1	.	TGCAGCGCTTCAGAATTGGGTGAAGCTTTCTTT	CSASELGEAFF
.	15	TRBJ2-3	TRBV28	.	TGTGCCAGCAGTTTATTCGACAGAAGCACAGATACGCAGTATTTT	CASSLFDRSTDTQYF
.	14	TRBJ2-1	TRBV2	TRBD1	TGTGCCAGCAGTTCGACAGGGAATGGGAATGAGCAGTTCTTC	CASSSTGNGNEQFF
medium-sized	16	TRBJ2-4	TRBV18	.	TGTGCCAGCTCACCACCCCAGGCAGGGGACAAAAACATTCAGTACTTC	CASSPPQAGDKNIQYF
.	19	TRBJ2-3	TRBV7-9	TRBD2	TGTGCCAGCAGCTTATACGGGGGGCCTATAGCGGGATCCACAGATACGCAGTATTTT	CASSLYGGPIAGSTDTQYF
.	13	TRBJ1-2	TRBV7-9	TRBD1	TGTGCCAGCAGTTTCACAGGGGGCACAGGCTACACCTTC	CASSFTGGTGYTF
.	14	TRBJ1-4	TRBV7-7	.	TGTGCCAGCAGCTTAGCGCTGACGGATGAAAAACTGTTTTTT	CASSLALTDEKLFF
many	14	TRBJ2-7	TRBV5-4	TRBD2	TGTGCCAGCAGCTCAGGGACTAATACCTACGAGCAGTACTTC	CASSSGTNTYEQYF
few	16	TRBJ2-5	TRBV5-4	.	TGTGCCAGCAGCCGGAGGTCAGGGGCTACTAGAGAGACCCAGTACTTC	CASSRRSGATRETQYF
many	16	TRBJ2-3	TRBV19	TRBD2	TGTGCCAGTAGTACCCCATCGCGGGAGGGCCCAGATACGCAGTATTTT	CASSTPSREGPDTQYF
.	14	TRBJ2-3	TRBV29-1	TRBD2	TGCAGCGTCCTGGGAGGGAGGGAGGCAGATACGCAGTATTTT	CSVLGGREADTQYF
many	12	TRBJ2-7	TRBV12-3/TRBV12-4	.	TGTGCCAGCAAGGCGTCAACCTACGAGCAGTACTTC	CASKASTYEQYF